This T cell receptor beta chain was sequenced during a study of blood T cell repertoires in COVID-19. Study in general: The origin of the acute and convalescent COVID-19 samples was the United States, Italy and Spain.

Here immunoSEQ multiplex PCR was the method, and the copy in TCRdb shows in-frame clones only, minus some. The sample consists of 60,000 to 70,000 clones, 75% to 90% of them appearing once. Recruited during active infection, patients (from Seattle) were subsequently followed longitudinally. CDR1 and CDR2 (germline): ENHRY, SYGVKD. This CDR3 spans 14 amino acids. V was shortened by 3 bases and J by 1 base, with 9 bases between the two germline ends. Sequenced material: peripheral blood. The receptor's source is a man aged 40-49 years with COVID-19, enrolled during active disease. J is TRBJ1-1 and V is TRBV10-3; D is uncertain. The CDR3 nucleotides read TGTGCCATCAGTGATCTCGCCGGGAACACTGAAGCTTTCTTT. It translates to CAISDLAGNTEAFF.